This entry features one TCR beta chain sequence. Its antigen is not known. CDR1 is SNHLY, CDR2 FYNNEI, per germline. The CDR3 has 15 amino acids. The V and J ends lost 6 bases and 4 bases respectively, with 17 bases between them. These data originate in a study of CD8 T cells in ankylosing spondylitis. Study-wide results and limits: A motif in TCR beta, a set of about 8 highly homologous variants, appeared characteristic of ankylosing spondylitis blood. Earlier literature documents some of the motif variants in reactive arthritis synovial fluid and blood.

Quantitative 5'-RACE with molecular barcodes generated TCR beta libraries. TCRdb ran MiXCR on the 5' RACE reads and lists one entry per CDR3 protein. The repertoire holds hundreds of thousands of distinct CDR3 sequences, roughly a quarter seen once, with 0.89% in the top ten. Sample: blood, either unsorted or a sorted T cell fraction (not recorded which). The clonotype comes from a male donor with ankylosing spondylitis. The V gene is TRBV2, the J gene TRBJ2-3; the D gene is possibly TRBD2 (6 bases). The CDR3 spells CASSLGLGMADTQYF. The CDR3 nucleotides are TGTGCCAGCAGCCTGGGACTGGGGATGGCAGATACGCAGTATTTT.